Listed below are T cell receptor beta chains from one sample, sequenced in a study of T cells in Graves' hyperthyroidism and ophthalmopathy. MiXCR, run by TCRdb on the multiplex PCR reads, gives a single entry per CDR3 protein. Of hundreds of thousands of distinct CDR3 sequences listed, approximately 19% are singletons. Sequencing was carried out using blood. These receptors all come from a woman aged 45-65 years with Graves' hyperthyroidism that later progressed to Graves' ophthalmopathy. Each CDR3 is given with its conserved first and last residue. Clone size is given for some rows only: seen once, a few or many times, or a class if the clone is expanded.

v_call: TRBV29-1
j_call: TRBJ2-5
clone_size: .
cdr3_aa: CSSVGDSWLETQYF

v_call: TRBV20-1
j_call: TRBJ2-3
clone_size: .
cdr3_aa: CSAPPAGSLDRTLSGTQYF

v_call: TRBV30
j_call: TRBJ1-2
clone_size: .
cdr3_aa: CAWSPDRNYGYTF

v_call: TRBV3-1
j_call: TRBJ1-5
clone_size: many
cdr3_aa: CASSLSDINQPQHF

v_call: TRBV19
j_call: TRBJ2-5
clone_size: .
cdr3_aa: CASSPLLGRDATQYF

v_call: TRBV7-9
j_call: TRBJ2-1
clone_size: .
cdr3_aa: CASSFIAGGFSHEQFF

v_call: TRBV6-1
j_call: TRBJ2-1
clone_size: few
cdr3_aa: CATTDGGVYNEQFF

v_call: TRBV30
j_call: TRBJ1-2
clone_size: many
cdr3_aa: CAWSVGNGGYTF

v_call: TRBV9
j_call: TRBJ1-3
clone_size: .
cdr3_aa: CASSVGTVGNTIYF

v_call: TRBV27
j_call: TRBJ1-6
clone_size: once
cdr3_aa: CASRGGLTLHF

v_call: TRBV7-8
j_call: TRBJ1-1
clone_size: few
cdr3_aa: CASSLGEFEAFF

v_call: TRBV15
j_call: TRBJ1-4
clone_size: few
cdr3_aa: CATTQTGGYEKLFF

v_call: TRBV4-1
j_call: TRBJ1-2
clone_size: few
cdr3_aa: CASRATGGIGYTF

v_call: TRBV5-1
j_call: TRBJ1-1
clone_size: many
cdr3_aa: CASSLGTEAFF

v_call: TRBV5-4
j_call: TRBJ2-1
clone_size: few
cdr3_aa: CASSLRAGGFNEQFF

v_call: TRBV19
j_call: TRBJ2-1
clone_size: few
cdr3_aa: CARSLRVNEQFF

v_call: TRBV20-1
j_call: TRBJ1-6
clone_size: few
cdr3_aa: CSASGTGVDNSPLHF

v_call: TRBV7-9
j_call: TRBJ1-2
clone_size: .
cdr3_aa: CASSVTGQGYGYTF

v_call: TRBV7-2
j_call: TRBJ1-4
clone_size: few
cdr3_aa: CASSLSLLNEKLFF

v_call: TRBV6-1
j_call: TRBJ2-7
clone_size: many
cdr3_aa: CASSEESGNGVYEQYF

v_call: TRBV20-1
j_call: TRBJ2-1
clone_size: .
cdr3_aa: CSVGIAPYNEQFF

v_call: TRBV20-1
j_call: TRBJ2-7
clone_size: many
cdr3_aa: CSARLGTGSYEQYF

v_call: TRBV10-3
j_call: TRBJ2-1
clone_size: few
cdr3_aa: CAISTDRVGSYEQFF

v_call: TRBV27
j_call: TRBJ2-3
clone_size: few
cdr3_aa: CASSYQRYTDTQYF

v_call: TRBV12-3/TRBV12-4
j_call: TRBJ1-5
clone_size: many
cdr3_aa: CASSLSQPQHF

v_call: TRBV20-1
j_call: TRBJ1-4
clone_size: few
cdr3_aa: CSATRPGQGWEKLFF

v_call: TRBV29-1
j_call: TRBJ1-2
clone_size: .
cdr3_aa: CSVEEGVASYGYTF

v_call: TRBV30
j_call: TRBJ1-2
clone_size: many
cdr3_aa: CAWNGHGGYGYTF

v_call: TRBV12-3/TRBV12-4
j_call: TRBJ2-1
clone_size: many
cdr3_aa: CASRDTSYNEQFF

v_call: TRBV5-1
j_call: TRBJ2-7
clone_size: many
cdr3_aa: CASSLAGTGASYEQYF

v_call: TRBV6-1
j_call: TRBJ1-5
clone_size: few
cdr3_aa: CASSEGTGYGNQPQHF

v_call: TRBV4-1
j_call: TRBJ1-5
clone_size: .
cdr3_aa: CASSQAGGFRGNQPQHF

v_call: TRBV9
j_call: TRBJ2-3
clone_size: few
cdr3_aa: CASSETSADTQYF

v_call: TRBV6-1
j_call: TRBJ1-6
clone_size: .
cdr3_aa: CASSEEGGLTYNSPLHF

v_call: TRBV6-1
j_call: TRBJ2-2
clone_size: .
cdr3_aa: CASSVQGTGLYTGELFF

v_call: TRBV20-1
j_call: TRBJ2-1
clone_size: few
cdr3_aa: CSARPPGLSTYNEQFF

v_call: TRBV7-8
j_call: TRBJ1-1
clone_size: .
cdr3_aa: CASSLWSGSLVTEAFF

v_call: TRBV12-3/TRBV12-4
j_call: TRBJ1-1
clone_size: many
cdr3_aa: CASSFQTVRNTEAFF

v_call: TRBV11-3
j_call: TRBJ2-7
clone_size: many
cdr3_aa: CASSLGTAGYEQYF

v_call: TRBV7-2
j_call: TRBJ2-5
clone_size: few
cdr3_aa: CASSSVGRGKGGTQYF

v_call: TRBV10-1
j_call: TRBJ1-1
clone_size: few
cdr3_aa: CASRQGWNTEAFF

v_call: TRBV7-9
j_call: TRBJ1-1
clone_size: .
cdr3_aa: CASLYGGGTEAFF